The sequence of this T cell receptor (beta chain) was determined in a study of cytomegalovirus exposure and HLA in healthy donors. Study-wide points: Later, an analysis found that common viral pathogens appeared to be linked with several of the most significant clusters. TCR beta V- and J-gene trimming was later associated with a missense DCLRE1C variant. In a later analysis, productive TCRs from donors in an Asian-associated ancestry cluster reportedly carried fewer N-insertions than the cohort mean.

V was pared by 2 bases and J by 9 bases, with 11 bases between. The CDR3 covers 13 residues. From germline, CDR1 is MNHEY and CDR2 SMNVEV (reference sequence). Turning to this clone: Its cognate antigen is unknown.

With 60 Vbeta and 13 Jbeta primers, the PCR was carried out. Data came from immunoSEQ multiplex PCR; TCRdb stores just in-frame clones and leaves some out. Of 76,000 or so clones in the sample, roughly 85% are singletons; the top ten hold roughly 2.5%. This receptor was obtained from a man aged 25 to 45 in good health and CMV-seronegative. Sequencing used PBMCs. The V gene is TRBV27, the J gene TRBJ2-1; D possibly corresponds to TRBD1 (5 bases). CDR3 protein: CASSLGARTEQFF. The CDR3 DNA reads TGTGCCAGCAGTTTAGGGGCCCGAACTGAGCAGTTCTTC.